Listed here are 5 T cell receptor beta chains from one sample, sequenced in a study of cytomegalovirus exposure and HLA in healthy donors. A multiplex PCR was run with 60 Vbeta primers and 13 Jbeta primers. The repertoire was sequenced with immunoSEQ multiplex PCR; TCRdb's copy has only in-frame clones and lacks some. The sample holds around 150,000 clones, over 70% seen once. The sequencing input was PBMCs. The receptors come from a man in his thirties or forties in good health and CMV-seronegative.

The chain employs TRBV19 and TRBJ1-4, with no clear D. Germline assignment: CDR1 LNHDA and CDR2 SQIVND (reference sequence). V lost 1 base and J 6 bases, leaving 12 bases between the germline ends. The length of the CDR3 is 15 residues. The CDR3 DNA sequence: TGTGCCAGTAGTATAGGAGGGTCCCTGGATGAAAAACTGTTTTTT. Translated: CASSIGGSLDEKLFF.

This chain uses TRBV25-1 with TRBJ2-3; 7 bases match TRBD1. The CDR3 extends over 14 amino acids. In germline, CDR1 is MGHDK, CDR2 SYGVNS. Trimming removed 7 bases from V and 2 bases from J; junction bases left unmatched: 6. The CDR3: CASMRTGTTDTQYF. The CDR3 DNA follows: TGTGCCAGCATGAGGACAGGCACCACAGATACGCAGTATTTT.

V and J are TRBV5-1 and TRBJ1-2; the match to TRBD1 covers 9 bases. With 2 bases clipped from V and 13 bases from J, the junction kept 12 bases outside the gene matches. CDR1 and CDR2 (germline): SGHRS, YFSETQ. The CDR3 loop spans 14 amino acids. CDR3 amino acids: CASSFIPGQGFGTF. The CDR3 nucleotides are TGCGCCAGCAGCTTTATCCCGGGACAGGGTTTTGGCACCTTC.

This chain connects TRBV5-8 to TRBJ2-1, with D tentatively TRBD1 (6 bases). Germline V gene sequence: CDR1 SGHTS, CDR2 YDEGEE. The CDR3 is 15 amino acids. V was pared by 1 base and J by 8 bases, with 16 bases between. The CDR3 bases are TGTGCCAGCAGCTTGTCCGTGGGGGCGGACTATGAGCAGTTCTTC. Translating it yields CASSLSVGADYEQFF.

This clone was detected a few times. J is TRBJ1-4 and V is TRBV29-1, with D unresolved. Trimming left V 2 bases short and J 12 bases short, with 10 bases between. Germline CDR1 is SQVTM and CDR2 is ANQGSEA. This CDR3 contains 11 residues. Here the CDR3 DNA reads TGCAGCGTTGAAAGAGGTTGGGAACTGTTTTTT. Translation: CSVERGWELFF.